This is a list of T cell receptor beta chains from one sample in a study of T-cell memory formation after mild COVID-19. Each CDR3 protein gets one entry after TCRdb re-called the 5' RACE reads with MiXCR. The sample lists roughly 560,000 distinct CDR3 sequences; over 20% were seen once. The sample taken for sequencing was PBMCs or a T cell subset sorted from them (not recorded which). Every receptor here comes from an adult woman who had mild COVID-19 (a few samples of this study predate the infection). Cell type and time point are not known. CDR3s include the opening cysteine and the closing phenylalanine or tryptophan. D genes are given only for firm matches. The size entry is marked missing in some rows and otherwise reads once, few, many or a size class.

size: NA
J: TRBJ1-2
V: TRBV27
D: NA
DNA: TGTGCCAGCAGTAGTTTGGCCAGGTTAACTATGGACTACACCTTC
CDR3: CASSSLARLTMDYTF

size: NA
J: TRBJ2-7
V: TRBV11-2
D: TRBD1
DNA: TGTGCCAGCAGCGCCCGGACAGGGGGAACCTACGAGCAGTACTTC
CDR3: CASSARTGGTYEQYF

size: NA
J: TRBJ2-1
V: TRBV30
D: NA
DNA: TGTGCCTGGAGTGTACAAGCTTCCAATGAGCAGTTCTTC
CDR3: CAWSVQASNEQFF

size: few
J: TRBJ2-2
V: TRBV27
D: NA
DNA: TGTGCCAGCAGTTTAGCGAGGCACACCGGGGAGCTGTTTTTT
CDR3: CASSLARHTGELFF

size: few
J: TRBJ2-7
V: TRBV20-1
D: NA
DNA: TGCAGTGGCCTGCCCAGCCCCGGGTACGAGCAGTACTTC
CDR3: CSGLPSPGYEQYF

size: few
J: TRBJ2-4
V: TRBV6-1
D: TRBD2
DNA: TGTGCCAGCAGTGAAGCGGGGACTAGCGTTTACTTC
CDR3: CASSEAGTSVYF

size: NA
J: TRBJ1-4
V: TRBV12-3/TRBV12-4
D: TRBD1
DNA: TGTGCCAGCAGTTCGACAGGGTTTAATGAAAAACTGTTTTTT
CDR3: CASSSTGFNEKLFF

size: once
J: TRBJ2-7
V: TRBV4-1
D: TRBD2
DNA: TGCGCCAGCAGCCCCCCGGGGGGAGGCGTCGAGCAGTACTTC
CDR3: CASSPPGGGVEQYF

size: NA
J: TRBJ2-7
V: TRBV9
D: NA
DNA: TGTGCCAGCACTCGGGGGCCAGCATCCTACGAGCAGTACTTC
CDR3: CASTRGPASYEQYF

size: NA
J: TRBJ2-3
V: TRBV29-1
D: TRBD2
DNA: TGCAGCGTTGAAGGTCTAGCGGGAGGTTTTAGCACAGATACGCAGTATTTT
CDR3: CSVEGLAGGFSTDTQYF

size: once
J: TRBJ2-1
V: TRBV6-2/TRBV6-3
D: NA
DNA: TGTGCCAGCAGTTACTTGCCGATCTTGGGGGATGAGCAGTTCTTC
CDR3: CASSYLPILGDEQFF

size: few
J: TRBJ1-1
V: TRBV4-2
D: TRBD1
DNA: TGTGCCAGCAGCCAAGAGGGGACAGGACAAACTGAAGCTTTCTTT
CDR3: CASSQEGTGQTEAFF

size: few
J: TRBJ2-1
V: TRBV7-3
D: NA
DNA: TGTGCCAGCAGCTTAAACCTAGGCGGCGAGCAGTTCTTC
CDR3: CASSLNLGGEQFF

size: few
J: TRBJ2-1
V: TRBV7-9
D: TRBD2
DNA: TGTGCCAGCAGCTTTGGACTAGCGGGAGTTGGAGAGCAGTTCTTC
CDR3: CASSFGLAGVGEQFF

size: NA
J: TRBJ1-2
V: TRBV7-6
D: NA
DNA: TGTGCCAGCAGCCCTAGGGCGGGGGACAACCTCTATGGCTACACCTTC
CDR3: CASSPRAGDNLYGYTF

size: NA
J: TRBJ2-1
V: TRBV9
D: NA
DNA: TGTGCCAGCAGCGACGGGGGTTTCCCCTCCTACAATGAGCAGTTCTTC
CDR3: CASSDGGFPSYNEQFF

size: few
J: TRBJ1-5
V: TRBV27
D: NA
DNA: TGTGCCAGCAGTTTATATTGGGGGGATAGCAATCAGCCCCAGCATTTT
CDR3: CASSLYWGDSNQPQHF

size: NA
J: TRBJ1-1
V: TRBV18
D: TRBD1
DNA: TGTGCCAGCCGGCCCGTCGCAACAGGGGCGGCTCAGAACACTGAAGCTTTCTTT
CDR3: CASRPVATGAAQNTEAFF

size: NA
J: TRBJ1-1
V: TRBV4-1
D: NA
DNA: TGCGCCAGCAGCCAAGGGACCGTGAGGGCCACTGAAGCTTTCTTT
CDR3: CASSQGTVRATEAFF

size: few
J: TRBJ2-7
V: TRBV7-9
D: NA
DNA: TGTGCCAGCCACGCCATCATGGCCTACGAGCAGTACTTC
CDR3: CASHAIMAYEQYF

size: NA
J: TRBJ2-4
V: TRBV12-3/TRBV12-4
D: NA
DNA: TGTGCCAGCAGTCCCACGCACACCCCTCGGGACATTCAGTACTTC
CDR3: CASSPTHTPRDIQYF

size: NA
J: TRBJ1-1
V: TRBV7-6
D: NA
DNA: TGTGCCAGCAGCTTAGGTAGGGATTACACTGAAGCTTTCTTT
CDR3: CASSLGRDYTEAFF

size: many
J: TRBJ2-2
V: TRBV7-9
D: NA
DNA: TGTGCCAGCAGCTTTCGCGCCGGGGAGCTGTTTTTT
CDR3: CASSFRAGELFF

size: few
J: TRBJ2-3
V: TRBV10-3
D: NA
DNA: TGTGCCATCAGTGAGTCGAAACGGGGGATAACAGATACGCAGTATTTT
CDR3: CAISESKRGITDTQYF

size: many
J: TRBJ2-7
V: TRBV5-1
D: NA
DNA: TGCGCCAGCAGCTTGGCCGCAGGGGTCACTCACGAGCAGTACTTC
CDR3: CASSLAAGVTHEQYF

size: NA
J: TRBJ2-2
V: TRBV6-6
D: NA
DNA: TGTGCCACCCTCCCCACCTCGAACACCGGGGAGCTGTTTTTT
CDR3: CATLPTSNTGELFF

size: NA
J: TRBJ2-1
V: TRBV7-7
D: NA
DNA: TGTGCTAGCAGCCTAGGGATGGATCTTTACAATGAGCAGTTCTTC
CDR3: CASSLGMDLYNEQFF

size: few
J: TRBJ2-5
V: TRBV7-8
D: TRBD1
DNA: TGTGCCAGCAGCTTCGGACAGGGAGGATTCCAAGAGACCCAGTACTTC
CDR3: CASSFGQGGFQETQYF

size: NA
J: TRBJ1-2
V: TRBV4-1
D: TRBD1
DNA: TGCGCCAGCAGCCAAACACAGGGGTTTAACTATGGCTACACCTTC
CDR3: CASSQTQGFNYGYTF

size: few
J: TRBJ2-5
V: TRBV5-1
D: TRBD2
DNA: TGCGCCAGCAGCTACAGGACTAGCGGGAGGAAGGAGACCCAGTACTTC
CDR3: CASSYRTSGRKETQYF

size: NA
J: TRBJ2-3
V: TRBV7-9
D: TRBD2
DNA: TGTGCCAGCAGCTCGCCCGGACTAGCGGGAGGGTATGGTACAGATACGCAGTATTTT
CDR3: CASSSPGLAGGYGTDTQYF

size: NA
J: TRBJ2-7
V: TRBV5-1
D: NA
DNA: TGCGCCACCCGAATTTCCGGTGCGCTCCACGAGCAGTACTTC
CDR3: CATRISGALHEQYF

size: few
J: TRBJ2-5
V: TRBV7-2
D: NA
DNA: TGTGCCAGCAGCCCAGGGCGCCTTCGAGAGACCCAGTACTTC
CDR3: CASSPGRLRETQYF

size: NA
J: TRBJ1-1
V: TRBV10-3
D: TRBD1
DNA: TGTGCCATCACCCCCCTACCGGGACAGGGGGCTTTCTTT
CDR3: CAITPLPGQGAFF

size: many
J: TRBJ2-3
V: TRBV7-2
D: NA
DNA: TGTGCCAGCGGGGATCCACGGGATACGCAGTATTTT
CDR3: CASGDPRDTQYF

size: NA
J: TRBJ2-6
V: TRBV15
D: NA
DNA: TGTGCCACCAGCAGAGGTGGAGGCTCTGGGGCCAACGTCCTGACTTTC
CDR3: CATSRGGGSGANVLTF

size: few
J: TRBJ2-1
V: TRBV29-1
D: TRBD2
DNA: TGCAGCGTTTTACTAGCGGGAGGGCCCGGGGGCTCCTACAATGAGCAGTTCTTC
CDR3: CSVLLAGGPGGSYNEQFF

size: many
J: TRBJ2-1
V: TRBV20-1
D: NA
DNA: TGCAGTGCTAGAGATGTCGCGGGGTCCTCCTACAATGAGCAGTTCTTC
CDR3: CSARDVAGSSYNEQFF

size: few
J: TRBJ1-1
V: TRBV5-1
D: NA
DNA: TGCGCCAGCAGCTCCTGGTTGAACACTGAAGCTTTCTTT
CDR3: CASSSWLNTEAFF

size: few
J: TRBJ2-5
V: TRBV21-1
D: NA
DNA: TGTGCCAGCAGCTTCCACCAAGGGGGTCGAGAGACCCAGTACTTC
CDR3: CASSFHQGGRETQYF

size: NA
J: TRBJ2-4
V: TRBV5-1
D: TRBD2
DNA: TGCGCCAGCAGCTTGGTGGCGGGGGGCCAGGCCAAAAACATTCAGTACTTC
CDR3: CASSLVAGGQAKNIQYF

size: few
J: TRBJ2-7
V: TRBV15
D: NA
DNA: TGTGCCACGTCAGGGGATGGCTCCGAGCAGTACTTC
CDR3: CATSGDGSEQYF